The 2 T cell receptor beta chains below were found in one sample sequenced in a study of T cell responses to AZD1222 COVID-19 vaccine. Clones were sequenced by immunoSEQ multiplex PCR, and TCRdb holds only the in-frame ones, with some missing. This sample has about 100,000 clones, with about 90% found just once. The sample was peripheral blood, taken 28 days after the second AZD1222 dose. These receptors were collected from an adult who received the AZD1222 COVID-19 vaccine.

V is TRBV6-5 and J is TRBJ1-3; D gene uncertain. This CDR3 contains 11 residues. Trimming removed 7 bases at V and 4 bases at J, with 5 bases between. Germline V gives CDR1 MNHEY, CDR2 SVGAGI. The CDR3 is CASTRGNTIYF. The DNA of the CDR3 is TGTGCCAGCACCCGGGGAAACACCATATATTTT.

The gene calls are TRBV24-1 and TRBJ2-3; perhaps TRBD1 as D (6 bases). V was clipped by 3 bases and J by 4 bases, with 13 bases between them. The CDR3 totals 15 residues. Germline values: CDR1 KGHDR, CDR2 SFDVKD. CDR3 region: CATSDTTGTADTQYF. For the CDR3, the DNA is TGTGCCACCAGTGATACCACAGGGACCGCAGATACGCAGTATTTT.